Listed below are T cell receptor beta chains from one sample, sequenced in a study of Graves' ophthalmopathy and Graves' hyperthyroidism. TCRdb itself ran the multiplex PCR reads through MiXCR, one entry per CDR3 protein. The data hold about 660,000 distinct CDR3 sequences, with about 38% observed a single time. The sequenced sample consisted of peripheral blood. The receptors originated from an adult man with Graves' ophthalmopathy. CDR3s include the opening cysteine and the closing phenylalanine or tryptophan. A D gene is named only where the DNA matches it firmly. Size values are once, few and many counts, or a class for expanded clones, and some rows have none.

cdr3_aa: CASSPSGGPYEQYF
cdr3_nt: TGTGCCAGCAGCCCCAGTGGGGGGCCCTACGAGCAGTACTTC
j_call: TRBJ2-7
clone_size: many
cdr3_length: 14
v_call: TRBV7-8
d_call: -

cdr3_aa: CASSRTGEGPNYGYPF
cdr3_nt: TGCGCCAGCAGCCGAACAGGGGAAGGACCTAACTATGGCTACCCCTTC
j_call: TRBJ1-2
clone_size: -
cdr3_length: 16
v_call: TRBV4-1
d_call: TRBD1

cdr3_aa: CASSYGAGLAEETQYF
cdr3_nt: TGTGCCAGCAGTTACGGCGCGGGACTAGCGGAAGAGACCCAGTACTTC
j_call: TRBJ2-5
clone_size: -
cdr3_length: 16
v_call: TRBV6-2/TRBV6-3
d_call: TRBD2

cdr3_aa: CASSEAPRNYGYTF
cdr3_nt: TGTGCCAGCAGTGAAGCTCCCAGAAACTATGGCTACACCTTC
j_call: TRBJ1-2
clone_size: many
cdr3_length: 14
v_call: TRBV2
d_call: -

cdr3_aa: CATSRDRGYALTYEQYF
cdr3_nt: TGTGCCACCAGCAGAGATAGGGGTTACGCGCTTACCTACGAGCAGTACTTC
j_call: TRBJ2-7
clone_size: many
cdr3_length: 17
v_call: TRBV15
d_call: -

cdr3_aa: CASWGTLDEKLFF
cdr3_nt: TGTGCCAGCTGGGGGACTCTGGATGAAAAACTGTTTTTT
j_call: TRBJ1-4
clone_size: many
cdr3_length: 13
v_call: TRBV4-2
d_call: -

cdr3_aa: CASSVHRMDTQYF
cdr3_nt: TGTGCCAGCAGCGTGCATCGCATGGATACGCAGTATTTT
j_call: TRBJ2-3
clone_size: -
cdr3_length: 13
v_call: TRBV25-1
d_call: -

cdr3_aa: CASSLRGTGVYEQYF
cdr3_nt: TGTGCCAGCAGCTTAAGGGGGACAGGGGTCTACGAGCAGTACTTC
j_call: TRBJ2-7
clone_size: few
cdr3_length: 15
v_call: TRBV7-9
d_call: TRBD1

cdr3_aa: CASRPGTGGPTGELFF
cdr3_nt: TGTGCCAGCAGACCTGGGACAGGGGGCCCTACCGGGGAGCTGTTTTTT
j_call: TRBJ2-2
clone_size: -
cdr3_length: 16
v_call: TRBV7-3
d_call: TRBD1

cdr3_aa: CASSQGEGYSEQYF
cdr3_nt: TGCGCCAGCAGCCAAGGGGAGGGATATAGCGAGCAGTACTTC
j_call: TRBJ2-7
clone_size: few
cdr3_length: 14
v_call: TRBV4-1
d_call: TRBD2

cdr3_aa: CASSAASGSPYEQYF
cdr3_nt: TGTGCCAGCAGTGCGGCTAGCGGGAGCCCCTACGAGCAGTACTTC
j_call: TRBJ2-7
clone_size: once
cdr3_length: 15
v_call: TRBV19
d_call: TRBD2

cdr3_aa: CASSQDPAFGELFF
cdr3_nt: TGCGCCAGCAGCCAAGACCCAGCGTTCGGGGAGCTGTTTTTT
j_call: TRBJ2-2
clone_size: -
cdr3_length: 14
v_call: TRBV4-3
d_call: -

cdr3_aa: CASSQGISHEQYF
cdr3_nt: TGCGCCAGCAGTCAAGGGATTTCCCACGAGCAGTACTTC
j_call: TRBJ2-7
clone_size: -
cdr3_length: 13
v_call: TRBV7-8
d_call: -

cdr3_aa: CASSLVGLRGETQYF
cdr3_nt: TGTGCCAGCAGCTTAGTCGGCCTCAGGGGGGAGACCCAGTACTTC
j_call: TRBJ2-5
clone_size: many
cdr3_length: 15
v_call: TRBV11-2
d_call: TRBD1

cdr3_aa: CASGLFGDTNEKLFF
cdr3_nt: TGTGCCAGCGGATTGTTTGGGGACACTAATGAAAAACTGTTTTTT
j_call: TRBJ1-4
clone_size: few
cdr3_length: 15
v_call: TRBV5-8
d_call: -

cdr3_aa: CSLGTGNNQPQHF
cdr3_nt: TGCAGCTTAGGGACAGGGAACAATCAGCCCCAGCATTTT
j_call: TRBJ1-5
clone_size: -
cdr3_length: 13
v_call: TRBV29-1
d_call: TRBD1

cdr3_aa: CAISESQGEETQYF
cdr3_nt: TGTGCCATCAGTGAGTCGCAGGGAGAAGAGACCCAGTACTTC
j_call: TRBJ2-5
clone_size: -
cdr3_length: 14
v_call: TRBV10-3
d_call: -

cdr3_aa: CASSKNDRGRLTEAFF
cdr3_nt: TGTGCCAGCAGCAAAAACGACAGGGGGCGTTTAACTGAAGCTTTCTTT
j_call: TRBJ1-1
clone_size: -
cdr3_length: 16
v_call: TRBV6-1
d_call: TRBD1

cdr3_aa: CASNVGGGYEQYF
cdr3_nt: TGCGCCAGCAATGTGGGGGGGGGCTACGAGCAGTACTTC
j_call: TRBJ2-7
clone_size: many
cdr3_length: 13
v_call: TRBV10-2
d_call: TRBD2

cdr3_aa: CASSPLRHEQYF
cdr3_nt: TGTGCCAGCAGCCCACTCCGTCACGAGCAGTACTTC
j_call: TRBJ2-7
clone_size: -
cdr3_length: 12
v_call: TRBV10-3
d_call: -

cdr3_aa: CASSLDFPQETQYF
cdr3_nt: TGTGCCAGCAGCCTCGACTTCCCTCAAGAGACCCAGTACTTC
j_call: TRBJ2-5
clone_size: -
cdr3_length: 14
v_call: TRBV7-8
d_call: -